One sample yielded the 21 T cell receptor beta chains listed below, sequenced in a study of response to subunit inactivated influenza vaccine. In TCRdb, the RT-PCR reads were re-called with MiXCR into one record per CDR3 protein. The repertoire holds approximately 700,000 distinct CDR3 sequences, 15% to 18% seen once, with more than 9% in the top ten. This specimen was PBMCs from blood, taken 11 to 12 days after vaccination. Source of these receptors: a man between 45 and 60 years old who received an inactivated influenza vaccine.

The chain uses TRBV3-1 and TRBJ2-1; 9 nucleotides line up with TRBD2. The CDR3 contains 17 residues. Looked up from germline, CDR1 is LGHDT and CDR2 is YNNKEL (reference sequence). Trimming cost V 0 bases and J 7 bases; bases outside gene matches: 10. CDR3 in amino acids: CASSQDSGSPPGNEQFF. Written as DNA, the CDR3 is TGTGCCAGCAGCCAAGATAGCGGGAGCCCGCCGGGGAATGAGCAGTTCTTC.

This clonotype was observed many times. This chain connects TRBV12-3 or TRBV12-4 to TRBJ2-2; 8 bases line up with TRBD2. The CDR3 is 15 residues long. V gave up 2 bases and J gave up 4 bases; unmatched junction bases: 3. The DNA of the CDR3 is TGTGCCAGCAGTTTACGGGGGGGGCTCACCGGGGAGCTGTTTTTT. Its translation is CASSLRGGLTGELFF.

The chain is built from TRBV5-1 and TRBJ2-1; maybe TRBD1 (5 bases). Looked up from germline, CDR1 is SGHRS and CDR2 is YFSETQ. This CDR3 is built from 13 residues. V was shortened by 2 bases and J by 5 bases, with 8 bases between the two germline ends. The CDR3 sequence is CASSFTQDNEQFF. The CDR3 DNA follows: TGCGCCAGCAGCTTCACACAGGACAATGAGCAGTTCTTC.

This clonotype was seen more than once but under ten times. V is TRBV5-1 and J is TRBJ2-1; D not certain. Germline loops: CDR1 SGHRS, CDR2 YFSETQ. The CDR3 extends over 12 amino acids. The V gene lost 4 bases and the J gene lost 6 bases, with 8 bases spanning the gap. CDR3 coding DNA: TGCGCCAGCAGCCTTGCCACCAATGAGCAGTTCTTC. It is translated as CASSLATNEQFF.

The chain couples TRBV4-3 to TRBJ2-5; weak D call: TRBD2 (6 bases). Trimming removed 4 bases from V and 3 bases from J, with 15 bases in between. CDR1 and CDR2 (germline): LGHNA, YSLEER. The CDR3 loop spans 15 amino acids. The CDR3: CASSPGQTGEETQYF. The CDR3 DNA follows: TGCGCCAGCAGCCCCGGCCAGACGGGAGAAGAGACCCAGTACTTC.

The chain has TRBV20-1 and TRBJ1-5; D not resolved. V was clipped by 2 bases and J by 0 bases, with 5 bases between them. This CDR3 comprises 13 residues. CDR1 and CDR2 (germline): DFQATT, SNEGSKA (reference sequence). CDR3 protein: CSARKDSNQPQHF. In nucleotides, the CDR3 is TGCAGTGCTAGAAAGGATAGCAATCAGCCCCAGCATTTT.

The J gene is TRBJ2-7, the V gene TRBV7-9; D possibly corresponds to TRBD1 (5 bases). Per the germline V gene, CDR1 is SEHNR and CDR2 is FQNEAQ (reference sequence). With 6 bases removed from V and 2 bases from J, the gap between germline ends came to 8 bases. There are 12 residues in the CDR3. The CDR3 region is CASSVDTYEQYF. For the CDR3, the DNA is TGTGCCAGCAGTGTGGACACCTACGAGCAGTACTTC.

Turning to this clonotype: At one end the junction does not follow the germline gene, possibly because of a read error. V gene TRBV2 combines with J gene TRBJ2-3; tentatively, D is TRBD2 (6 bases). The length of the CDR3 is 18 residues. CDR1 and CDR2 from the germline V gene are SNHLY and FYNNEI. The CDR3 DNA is TGTACCAGCAGTTTAACCTCACCACTAGCACTCCGCACAGATACGCAGTATTTT. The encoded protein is CTSSLTSPLALRTDTQYF.

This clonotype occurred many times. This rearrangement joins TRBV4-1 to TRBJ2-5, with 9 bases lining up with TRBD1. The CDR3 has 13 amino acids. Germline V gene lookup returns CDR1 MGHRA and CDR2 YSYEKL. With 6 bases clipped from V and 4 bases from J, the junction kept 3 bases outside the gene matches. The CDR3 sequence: CASRDRGGETQYF. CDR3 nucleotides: TGCGCCAGCAGGGACAGGGGAGGAGAGACCCAGTACTTC.

The CDR3 DNA follows: TGCAGTGCTACCTCCGGGACTAGCGGAGACGAGCAGTACTTC. As protein: CSATSGTSGDEQYF. V and J are TRBV20-1 and TRBJ2-7; 11 positions match TRBD2. V gave up 4 bases and J gave up 5 bases; unmatched junction bases: 7. The length of the CDR3 is 14 residues. Germline CDR1 and CDR2: DFQATT and SNEGSKA (reference sequence).

DNA of the CDR3: TGTGCCAGCAGTTACGCCGGACAGGGCTACGAGCAGTACTTC. It codes for CASSYAGQGYEQYF. The V and J genes are TRBV6-5 and TRBJ2-7; 8 bases line up with TRBD1. Germline values: CDR1 MNHEY, CDR2 SVGAGI. This CDR3 is 14 amino acids long. After removal of 2 bases from V and 3 bases from J, the junction contained 3 bases not matched to a gene.

The CDR3 region is CASSYGATVPLGEQFF. The CDR3 DNA follows: TGTGCCAGCAGTTACGGAGCGACAGTTCCGCTCGGGGAGCAGTTCTTC. This chain links TRBV6-2 or TRBV6-3 with TRBJ2-1; a possible D gene is TRBD1 (5 bases). Germline V gene lookup returns CDR1 MNHEY and CDR2 SVGEGT. The CDR3 is 16 amino acids. Trimming shortened V by 2 bases and J by 10 bases, and 21 bases separated the two germline ends.

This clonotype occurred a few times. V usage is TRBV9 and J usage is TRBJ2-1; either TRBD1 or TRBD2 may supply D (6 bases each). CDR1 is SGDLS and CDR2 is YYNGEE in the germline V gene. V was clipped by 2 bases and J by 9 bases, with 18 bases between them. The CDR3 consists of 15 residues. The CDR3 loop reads CASSVGGSSYSEQFF. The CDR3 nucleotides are TGTGCCAGCAGCGTCGGGGGCTCGTCGTATAGTGAGCAGTTCTTC.

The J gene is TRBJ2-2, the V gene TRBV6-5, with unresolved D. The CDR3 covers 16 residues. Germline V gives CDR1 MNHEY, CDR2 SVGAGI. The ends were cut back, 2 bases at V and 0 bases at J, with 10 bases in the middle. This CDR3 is CASSYGPLSNTGELFF. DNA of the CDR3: TGTGCCAGCAGTTACGGTCCCCTTTCGAACACCGGGGAGCTGTTTTTT.

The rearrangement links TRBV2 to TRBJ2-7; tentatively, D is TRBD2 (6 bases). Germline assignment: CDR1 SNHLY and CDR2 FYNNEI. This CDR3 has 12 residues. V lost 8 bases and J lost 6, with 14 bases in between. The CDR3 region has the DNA TGTGCCAGCGGGGACGGGGGAAGCGAGCAGTACTTC. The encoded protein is CASGDGGSEQYF.

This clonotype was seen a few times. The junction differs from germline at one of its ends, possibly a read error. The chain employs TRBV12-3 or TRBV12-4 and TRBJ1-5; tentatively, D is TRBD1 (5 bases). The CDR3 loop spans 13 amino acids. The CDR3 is CASSLGANQPQHF. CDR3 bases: TGTGCCAGCAGCTTAGGGGCAAATCAGCCCCAGCATTTT.

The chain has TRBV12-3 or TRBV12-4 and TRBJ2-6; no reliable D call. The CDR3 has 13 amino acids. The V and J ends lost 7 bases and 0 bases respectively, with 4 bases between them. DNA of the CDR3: TGTGCCAGCAAAACCTCTGGGGCCAACGTCCTGACTTTC. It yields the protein CASKTSGANVLTF.

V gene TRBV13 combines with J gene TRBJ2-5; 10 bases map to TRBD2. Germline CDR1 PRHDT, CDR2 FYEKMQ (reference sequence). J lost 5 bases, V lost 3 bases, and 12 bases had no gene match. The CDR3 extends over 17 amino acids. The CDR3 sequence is CASSLGGLAGVLETQYF. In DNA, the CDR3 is TGTGCCAGCAGCTTGGGGGGGCTAGCGGGAGTATTGGAGACCCAGTACTTC.

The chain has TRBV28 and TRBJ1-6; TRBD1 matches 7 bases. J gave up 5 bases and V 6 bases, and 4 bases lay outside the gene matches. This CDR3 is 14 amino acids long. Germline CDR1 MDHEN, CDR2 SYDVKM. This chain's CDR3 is CASSTTGNNSPLHF. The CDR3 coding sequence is TGTGCCAGCAGCACGACAGGGAATAATTCACCCCTCCACTTT.

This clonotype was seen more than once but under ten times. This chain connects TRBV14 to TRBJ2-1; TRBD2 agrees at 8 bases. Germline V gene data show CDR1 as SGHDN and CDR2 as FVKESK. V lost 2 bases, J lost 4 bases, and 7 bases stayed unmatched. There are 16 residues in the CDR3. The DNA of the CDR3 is TGTGCCAGCAGCCAATCCGGGACTAGAAAATACAATGAGCAGTTCTTC. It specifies CASSQSGTRKYNEQFF.

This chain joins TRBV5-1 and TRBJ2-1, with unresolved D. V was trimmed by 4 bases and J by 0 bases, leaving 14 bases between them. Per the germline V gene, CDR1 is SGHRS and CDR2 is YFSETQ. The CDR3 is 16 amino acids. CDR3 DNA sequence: TGCGCCAGCAGCCCAGAGACCAGAAGCTCCTACAATGAGCAGTTCTTC. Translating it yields CASSPETRSSYNEQFF.